This is a list of T cell receptor beta chains from one sample in a study of T cell changes during pregnancy in multiple sclerosis. Produced via immunoSEQ multiplex PCR; TCRdb's table is partial and in-frame only. The repertoire holds around 80,000 clones, 85% to 95% seen once, with about 0.99% in the top ten. The material sequenced was peripheral blood, taken in the second trimester of pregnancy. The receptor source for this set is a female donor in good health, enrolled as a control in a pregnancy study. Both conserved end residues are trimmed from each CDR3.

CDR3aa,j_gene,v_gene
ASNFPGGTEAF,TRBJ1-1,TRBV5-5
ASRSSQGSYEQY,-,TRBV4-2
ASRRQGADAGELF,TRBJ2-2,TRBV6-6
ASRRTSGSGNEQF,TRBJ2-1,TRBV2
SVGSVYNQPQH,TRBJ1-5,TRBV29-1
ASTRTSGSPDTQY,TRBJ2-3,TRBV2
ASSLSKGAGAYEQY,TRBJ2-7,TRBV27
ASSYSIFGSYNEQF,TRBJ2-1,TRBV6-5
ASSFGGTPSPHGYT,TRBJ1-2,TRBV28
ASSEEFAGEQY,TRBJ2-7,TRBV2
ASSPTTGTYEQY,TRBJ2-7,TRBV5-1
ASSMTSRNEQF,TRBJ2-1,TRBV19
AWRPRGGFNMNTEAF,TRBJ1-1,TRBV30
ASSLAGGAVGTEAF,TRBJ1-1,TRBV5-6
ASSFAGASADTQY,TRBJ2-3,TRBV7-2
ASSLLGGGYEQY,TRBJ2-7,TRBV28
ASASALSYNEQF,TRBJ2-1,TRBV6-1
ASSTSWATYEKLF,TRBJ1-4,TRBV6-5
ASGTQGQRSGEQY,TRBJ2-7,TRBV2
ASSRNRVAIQY,TRBJ2-4,TRBV5-6
ASSDSGRLDTQY,TRBJ2-3,TRBV5-6
ASSLIAGGLETQY,TRBJ2-5,TRBV27
ASSIRQGGPPAVF,TRBJ1-1,TRBV9
AWSVPQQETQY,TRBJ2-5,TRBV30
ASSSGLAGGADTQY,TRBJ2-3,TRBV7-2
ASSLEASGTNYEQY,TRBJ2-7,TRBV5-1
ASSRNGGETQY,TRBJ2-5,TRBV28
ASTSGGMGTEAF,TRBJ1-1,TRBV5-1
ASSPDSQETQY,TRBJ2-5,TRBV4-1
ASSTGGDSYEQY,TRBJ2-7,TRBV11-2
ASSLRPDRLGETQY,TRBJ2-5,TRBV27
ASSFRTGDPGELF,TRBJ2-2,TRBV7-6
ASTWTPLDYGYT,TRBJ1-2,TRBV19
ASSSGQGNQPQH,TRBJ1-5,TRBV28
ATGVGTSPPEQY,TRBJ2-7,TRBV27
SATRNTEAF,TRBJ1-1,TRBV20-1
ASSSRASGDNEQF,TRBJ2-1,TRBV11-2
ASSVPGQGPDTQY,TRBJ2-3,TRBV28
ASSLDSREGETQY,TRBJ2-5,TRBV7-7
ASSLEQGEKLF,TRBJ1-4,TRBV7-9
ASSVTGNSYNEQF,TRBJ2-1,TRBV9
AWSPAGARTDTQY,TRBJ2-3,TRBV30
ASSYSYRSTDTQY,TRBJ2-3,TRBV6-6
ASTRETEAEKLF,TRBJ1-4,TRBV5-1
ASRRLAGEVISYEQY,TRBJ2-7,TRBV21-1
ASSEAGGTYEQY,TRBJ2-7,TRBV2
ASSTGLAGVRNEQF,TRBJ2-1,TRBV7-7
ASSQGGREYHEQF,TRBJ2-1,TRBV4-1